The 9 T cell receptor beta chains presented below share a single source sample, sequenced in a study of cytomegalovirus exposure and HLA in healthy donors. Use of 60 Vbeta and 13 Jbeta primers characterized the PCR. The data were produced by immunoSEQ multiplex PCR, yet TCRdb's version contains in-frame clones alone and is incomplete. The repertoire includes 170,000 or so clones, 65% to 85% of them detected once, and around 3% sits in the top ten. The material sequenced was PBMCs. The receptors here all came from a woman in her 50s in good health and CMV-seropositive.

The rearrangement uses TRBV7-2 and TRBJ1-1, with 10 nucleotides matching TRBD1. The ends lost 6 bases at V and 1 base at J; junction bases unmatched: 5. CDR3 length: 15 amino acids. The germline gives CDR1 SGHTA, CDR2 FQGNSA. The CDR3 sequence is CASRRQGAENTEAFF. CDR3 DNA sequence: TGTGCCAGCAGACGACAGGGGGCTGAGAACACTGAAGCTTTCTTT.

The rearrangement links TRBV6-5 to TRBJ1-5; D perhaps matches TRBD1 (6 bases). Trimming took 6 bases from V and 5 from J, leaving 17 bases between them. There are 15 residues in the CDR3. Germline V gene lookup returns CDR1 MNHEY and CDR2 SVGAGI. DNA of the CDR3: TGTGCCAGCAGAGCCCAGGGGCGACCGGATCAGCCCCAGCATTTT. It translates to CASRAQGRPDQPQHF.

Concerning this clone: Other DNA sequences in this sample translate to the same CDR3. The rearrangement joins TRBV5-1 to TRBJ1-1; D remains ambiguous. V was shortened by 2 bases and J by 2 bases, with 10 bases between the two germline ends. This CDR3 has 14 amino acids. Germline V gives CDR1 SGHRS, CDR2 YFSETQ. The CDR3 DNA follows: TGCGCCAGCAGCTTAGAAGCGGGTAACACTGAAGCTTTCTTT. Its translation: CASSLEAGNTEAFF.

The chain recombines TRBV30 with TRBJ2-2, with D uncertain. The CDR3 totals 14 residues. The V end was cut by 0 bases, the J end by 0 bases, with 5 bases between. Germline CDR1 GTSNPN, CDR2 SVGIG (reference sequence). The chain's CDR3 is CAWSVSANTGELFF. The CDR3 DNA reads TGTGCCTGGAGTGTTAGTGCGAACACCGGGGAGCTGTTTTTT.

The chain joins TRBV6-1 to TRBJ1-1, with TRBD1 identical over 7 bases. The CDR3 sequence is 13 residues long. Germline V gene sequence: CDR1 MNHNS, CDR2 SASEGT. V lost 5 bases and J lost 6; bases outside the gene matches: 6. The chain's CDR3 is CASSPPGGPEAFF. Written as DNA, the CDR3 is TGTGCCAGCAGTCCTCCAGGGGGACCTGAAGCTTTCTTT.

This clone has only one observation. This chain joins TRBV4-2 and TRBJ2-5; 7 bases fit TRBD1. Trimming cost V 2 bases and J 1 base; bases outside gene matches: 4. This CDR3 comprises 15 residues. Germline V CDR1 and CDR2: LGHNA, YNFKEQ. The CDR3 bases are TGTGCCAGCAGCCAAAGCTGGGACAGCCAAGAGACCCAGTACTTC. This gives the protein CASSQSWDSQETQYF.

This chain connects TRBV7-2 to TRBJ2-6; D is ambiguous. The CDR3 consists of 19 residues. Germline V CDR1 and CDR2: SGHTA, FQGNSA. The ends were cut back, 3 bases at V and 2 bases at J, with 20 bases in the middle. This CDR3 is CASSFEVKLPRAGANVLTF. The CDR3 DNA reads TGTGCCAGCAGCTTTGAAGTCAAACTCCCGCGTGCTGGGGCCAACGTCCTGACTTTC.

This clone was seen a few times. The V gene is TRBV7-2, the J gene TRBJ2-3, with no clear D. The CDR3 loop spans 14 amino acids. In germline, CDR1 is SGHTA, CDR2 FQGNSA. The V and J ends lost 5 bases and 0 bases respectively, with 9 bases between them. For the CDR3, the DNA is TGTGCCAGCAGCCCGAGGCCTAGCACAGATACGCAGTATTTT. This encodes CASSPRPSTDTQYF.

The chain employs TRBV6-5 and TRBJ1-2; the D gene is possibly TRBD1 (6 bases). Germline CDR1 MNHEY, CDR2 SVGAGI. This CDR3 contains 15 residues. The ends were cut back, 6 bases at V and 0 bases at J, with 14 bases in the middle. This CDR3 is CASSLGQIANYGYTF. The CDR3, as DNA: TGTGCCAGCAGCCTCGGACAGATAGCTAACTATGGCTACACCTTC.